This T cell receptor (beta chain) emerged from a study of T cell responses to AZD1222 COVID-19 vaccine. This clone was counted a single time. The V gene's germline CDR1 is SGHKS and CDR2 YYEKEE (reference sequence). V lost 2 bases, J lost 5 bases, and 20 bases lay in between. The CDR3 is made up of 16 amino acids. Assay used: immunoSEQ multiplex PCR; TCRdb lists only in-frame clones, some missing. The sample contains about 110,000 clones, 88% of which appear only once. The sequencing used peripheral blood, collected on day 0 of MenACWY control vaccination. The rearrangement links TRBV5-5 to TRBJ2-7; weak D call: TRBD1 (6 bases). The receptor's source is an adult in good health. CDR3 DNA sequence: TGTGCCAGCAGCTTTGTAGCGACACAGGGTCTAAACGAGCAGTACTTC. Its translation: CASSFVATQGLNEQYF. The full variable domain, in which reference TRBV5-5 and TRBJ2-7 provide the parts outside the CDR3, is DAGVTQSPTHLIKTRGQQVTLRCSPISGHKSVSWYQQVLGQGPQFIFQYYEKEERGRGNFPDRFSARQFPNYSSELNVNALLLGDSALYLCASSFVATQGLNEQYFGPGTRLTVT.